This T cell receptor (beta chain) derives from a study of neurological immune-mediated disorders. Time point defined: longitudinal time-point 2. Unsorted libraries came from 2 million PBMCs stored at -80 °C. Study-wide findings and caveats: There was no clinical or MRI feature that showed an association with the multiple sclerosis repertoire cluster. CDR3 amino acid sequences of expanded clones were not shared across subjects, a result suggesting private repertoires in all groups.

TCRdb itself ran the 5' RACE reads through MiXCR, one entry per CDR3 protein. The sample includes over 75,000 distinct CDR3 sequences, around 6% of them seen just once. From germline, CDR1 is SQVTM and CDR2 ANQGSEA. V dropped 7 bases and J dropped 6 bases, with 15 bases sitting between them. This CDR3 has 12 amino acids. This clonotype was seen many times. What it binds is unknown. Sequencing was carried out using PBMCs. The V and J genes are TRBV29-1 and TRBJ1-1; maybe TRBD1 (5 bases). The receptor comes from a woman aged 55-69 years with multiple sclerosis. The CDR3 loop is CSADPRGAEAFF. In nucleotides, the CDR3 is TGCAGCGCGGACCCGAGGGGAGCTGAAGCTTTCTTT.